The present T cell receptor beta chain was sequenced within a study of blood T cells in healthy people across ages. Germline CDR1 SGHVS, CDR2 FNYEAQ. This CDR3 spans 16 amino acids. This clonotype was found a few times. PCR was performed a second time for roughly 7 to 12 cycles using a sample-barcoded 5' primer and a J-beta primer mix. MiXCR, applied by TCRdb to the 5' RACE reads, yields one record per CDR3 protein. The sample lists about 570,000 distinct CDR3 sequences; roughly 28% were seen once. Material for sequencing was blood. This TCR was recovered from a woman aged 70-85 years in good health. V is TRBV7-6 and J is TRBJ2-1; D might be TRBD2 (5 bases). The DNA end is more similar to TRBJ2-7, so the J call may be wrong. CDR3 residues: CASSMRLTPPSDEQYF. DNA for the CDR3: TGTGCCAGCAGCATGAGACTAACGCCACCGAGCGACGAGCAGTACTTC.